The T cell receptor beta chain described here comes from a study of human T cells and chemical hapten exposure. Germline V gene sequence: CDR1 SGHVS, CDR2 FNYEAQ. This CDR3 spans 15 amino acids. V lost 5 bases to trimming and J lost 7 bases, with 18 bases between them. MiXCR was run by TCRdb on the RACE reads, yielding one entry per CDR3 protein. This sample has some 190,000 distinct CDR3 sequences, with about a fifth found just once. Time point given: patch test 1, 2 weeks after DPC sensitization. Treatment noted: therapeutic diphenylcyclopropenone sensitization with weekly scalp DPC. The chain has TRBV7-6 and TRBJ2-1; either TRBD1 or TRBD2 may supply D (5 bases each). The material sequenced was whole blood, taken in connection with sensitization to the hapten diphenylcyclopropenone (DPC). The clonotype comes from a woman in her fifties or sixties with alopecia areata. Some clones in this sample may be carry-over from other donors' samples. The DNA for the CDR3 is TGTGCCAGCAGCGCAGGGAAAGGGAGTGTTAATGAGCAGTTCTTC. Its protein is CASSAGKGSVNEQFF.